This T cell receptor (beta chain) originates from a study of chemoradiotherapy in HPV16-positive cancers. Study-level background: Functional T-cell assays on a couple of HPV16-positive patients' cells defined candidate HPV-specific clones and common TCR motifs. Findings and caveats of the study: During treatment, candidate HPV-specific clones and E7-related motifs expanded in tumor.

Measured with immunoSEQ multiplex PCR; TCRdb has only the in-frame clones, and not every one. The sample gives 25,000 to 30,000 clones, 93% of which show up once; roughly 18% is in the top ten. In the case of this clone: What it recognizes is unknown.

This TCR was sampled from a human donor with HPV-associated anogenital cancer. Here the sequenced sample was blood, taken from a patient who underwent chemoradiotherapy.

Here the CDR3 DNA reads TGCAGCGTTGAGGGGATGGCGGGAGGGCTCACAGATACGCAGTATTTT. It specifies CSVEGMAGGLTDTQYF. The chain is built from TRBV29-1 and TRBJ2-3; 9 positions agree with TRBD2. The CDR3 is 16 amino acids. V was clipped by 3 bases and J by 2 bases; unmatched bases: 9. Germline assignment: CDR1 SQVTM and CDR2 ANQGSEA.